This T cell receptor (beta chain) was retrieved from a study of Ad26.COV2.S vaccination and SARS-CoV-2 variants. Overall study: A participant enrolled in the COV1001 Ad26.COV2.S trial arm provided the sample. Recipients of Ad26.COV2.S got it intramuscularly, once or twice 56 days apart.

Sequenced by immunoSEQ multiplex PCR; TCRdb stores in-frame clones only, minus some. The repertoire consists of about 440,000 clones, with 90% occurring once and the leading ten covering roughly 3.9%. Worth noting for this clone: Its target is unknown.

Regarding the study as a whole: Placebo and vaccine recipients had non-spike TCR breadth that was similar. The authors reported substantial breadth in spike-specific CD8+ and CD4+ T cell responses after vaccination.

J was trimmed by 8 bases and V by 5 bases; bases with no gene match: 9. The germline V gene encodes CDR1 MNHEY and CDR2 SMNVEV (reference sequence). This CDR3 contains 15 residues. The sample's treatment: approximately 18 received Ad26.COV2.S at low or high dose, single or two shots; roughly 5 received placebo; per-sample allocation not given. Specimen acquisition occurred on day 63 following the initial vaccine or placebo injection. The TCR originated in a person between 18 and 59 years old who received the Ad26.COV2.S COVID-19 vaccine or a placebo. J is TRBJ2-1 and V is TRBV27; TRBD1 agrees at 10 bases. The sequenced sample was peripheral blood, obtained in a trial of Ad26.COV2.S vaccine versus placebo. The DNA of the CDR3 is TGTGCCAGCAGTCCCGGAGGGACAGGGGTTGATGAGCAGTTCTTC. It is translated as CASSPGGTGVDEQFF.